These 9 T cell receptor beta chains came from one sample sequenced in a study of T cell responses to AZD1222 COVID-19 vaccine. TCRdb's copy holds only in-frame clones and misses some; the assay was immunoSEQ multiplex PCR. The sample carries about 140,000 clones, approximately 90% recorded once. Sequences were derived from peripheral blood, sampled on day 0 of AZD1222 vaccination. These receptors all stem from an adult in good health.

V usage is TRBV2 and J usage is TRBJ2-6; D is unresolved. The V and J ends lost 3 bases and 2 bases respectively, with 8 bases between them. The CDR3 is 15 residues long. Germline-derived CDR1 and CDR2 are SNHLY and FYNNEI. CDR3 loop: CASSETLPGANVLTF. The CDR3 DNA reads as TGTGCCAGCAGTGAGACCCTCCCTGGGGCCAACGTCCTGACTTTC.

The V call is TRBV4-1, the J call TRBJ1-2; 8 bases agree with TRBD1. The CDR3 consists of 14 residues. With V trimmed by 4 bases and J by 7 bases, 8 bases remained unmatched. Germline V CDR1 and CDR2: MGHRA, YSYEKL. CDR3 in amino acids: CASSRTDRVVGYTF. The CDR3 region has the DNA TGCGCCAGCAGCCGGACGGACAGGGTCGTTGGCTACACCTTC.

V gene TRBV5-5 combines with J gene TRBJ1-2, with 8 nucleotides matching TRBD1. The V gene end was trimmed by 6 bases and the J gene end by 0 bases; junction bases not matched to a gene: 13. The CDR3 runs 17 residues. Germline lookup yields CDR1 SGHKS and CDR2 YYEKEE (reference sequence). CDR3 loop: CASIPLAGTGANYGYTF. In DNA form, the CDR3 reads TGTGCCAGCATCCCGTTAGCAGGGACAGGAGCTAACTATGGCTACACCTTC.

The rearrangement uses TRBV7-9 and TRBJ2-7; TRBD2 might be the D (7 bases). Trimming took 4 bases from V and 3 from J, leaving 19 bases between them. The V gene's germline CDR1 is SEHNR and CDR2 FQNEAQ (reference sequence). The length of the CDR3 is 16 residues. CDR3 residues: CASSSGRGQAHYEQYF. The CDR3 DNA reads as TGTGCCAGCAGCTCGGGGCGGGGGCAGGCACACTACGAGCAGTACTTC.

This chain joins TRBV2 and TRBJ2-7; 8 nucleotides align to TRBD1. Trimming cost V 6 bases and J 3 bases; bases outside gene matches: 10. Germline CDR1 SNHLY, CDR2 FYNNEI. This CDR3 has 15 amino acids. The CDR3, as DNA: TGTGCCAGCAGGCCGACCGGGACAGGTAACTACGAGCAGTACTTC. As protein: CASRPTGTGNYEQYF.

This chain links TRBV15 with TRBJ2-6; D not resolved. Trimming shortened V by 5 bases and J by 0 bases, and 8 bases separated the two germline ends. The CDR3 covers 15 residues. CDR1 and CDR2 (germline): LNHNV, YYDKDF (reference sequence). The CDR3 reads CATSHRLSGANVLTF. Written as DNA, the CDR3 is TGTGCCACCAGCCATAGGCTCTCTGGGGCCAACGTCCTGACTTTC.

Only one count was recorded for this clone. The chain links TRBV5-1 to TRBJ2-2, with no clear D. Trimming shortened V by 4 bases and J by 7 bases, and 17 bases separated the two germline ends. CDR3 length: 15 residues. Germline lookup yields CDR1 SGHRS and CDR2 YFSETQ. CDR3 residues: CASSRRESGFGELFF. DNA for the CDR3: TGCGCCAGCAGCCGACGTGAGAGTGGATTCGGGGAGCTGTTTTTT.

This chain links TRBV7-2 with TRBJ2-7; D perhaps matches TRBD2 (5 bases). There are 15 residues in the CDR3. V shed 4 bases and J shed 5 bases, with 18 bases lying between them. Germline V gene sequence: CDR1 SGHTA, CDR2 FQGNSA. CDR3 region: CASSSPFYGEDEQYF. Here the CDR3 DNA reads TGTGCCAGCAGCTCCCCCTTTTACGGGGAAGACGAGCAGTACTTC.

The chain employs TRBV7-9 and TRBJ1-1; 9 bases fit TRBD1. Germline V gene data show CDR1 as SEHNR and CDR2 as FQNEAQ (reference sequence). The CDR3 is 14 residues long. V lost 6 bases and J lost 4; bases outside the gene matches: 6. The CDR3 sequence: CASRKQGAGTEAFF. CDR3 DNA sequence: TGTGCCAGCAGAAAACAGGGGGCTGGCACTGAAGCTTTCTTT.